The 4 T cell receptor beta chains reported below all come from one sample, sequenced in a study of cytomegalovirus exposure and HLA in healthy donors. Sequencing was performed with immunoSEQ multiplex PCR; in TCRdb, only in-frame clones are kept and a portion is missing. Of 150,000 to 250,000 clones detected, more than 65% appear once; the ten largest clones hold over 10%. The sample was PBMCs. These receptors came from a woman aged 25 to 45 in good health and CMV-seropositive.

This rearrangement joins TRBV6-5 to TRBJ2-3; 8 bases match TRBD1. This CDR3 comprises 15 residues. The V segment lost 2 bases and the J segment 0 bases; nucleotides outside the gene matches: 1. The germline CDR1 and CDR2 sequences are MNHEY and SVGAGI. CDR3 bases: TGTGCCAGCAGTTACCAGGGGGCTAGCACAGATACGCAGTATTTT. It codes for CASSYQGASTDTQYF.

V and J are TRBV7-2 and TRBJ2-7; 12 bases map to TRBD2. Losses at the gene ends were 2 bases for V and 5 bases for J; bases not matched to a gene: 4. CDR3 length: 15 amino acids. Looked up from germline, CDR1 is SGHTA and CDR2 is FQGNSA. As DNA, the CDR3 is TGTGCCAGCAGCTTAATAGGACTAGCGGGAAACGAGCAGTACTTC. This translates into CASSLIGLAGNEQYF.

The chain carries TRBV6-5 and TRBJ1-1; no reliable D call. This CDR3 is built from 12 residues. Looked up from germline, CDR1 is MNHEY and CDR2 is SVGAGI. V lost 7 bases to trimming and J lost 2 bases, with 8 bases between them. The CDR3 loop is CASTGINTEAFF. As DNA, the CDR3 is TGTGCCAGCACCGGGATAAACACTGAAGCTTTCTTT.

The J gene is TRBJ1-1, the V gene TRBV29-1, with 7 positions matching TRBD1. Trimming cost V 7 bases and J 4 bases; bases outside gene matches: 9. In germline, CDR1 is SQVTM, CDR2 ANQGSEA. CDR3 length: 13 amino acids. This CDR3 is CSGNRGLGTEAFF. The CDR3, as DNA: TGCAGCGGAAACAGGGGATTGGGCACTGAAGCTTTCTTT.